This TCR beta chain comes out of a study of T cells after yellow fever vaccination. CDR3 length: 17 residues. Trimming cost V 4 bases and J 0 bases, with 14 bases left between them. Germline assignment: CDR1 SGHRS and CDR2 YFSETQ. Template switching by 5'RACE produced TCR cDNA, adding a universal primer site and UMIs. MiXCR, applied by TCRdb to the 5' RACE reads, yields one record per CDR3 protein. The sample has some 300,000 distinct CDR3 sequences; roughly 8.7% are singletons. The sequence came from a man younger than 30 who received the YFV17D yellow fever vaccine. The chain recombines TRBV5-1 with TRBJ2-6; D is uncertain. Specimen: CD4+ T cells sorted from PBMCs, collected 5 days after the yellow fever booster vaccination. DNA for the CDR3: TGCGCCAGCAGCCCTTACCCACAGACCTCTGGGGCCAACGTCCTGACTTTC. Translation gives CASSPYPQTSGANVLTF.